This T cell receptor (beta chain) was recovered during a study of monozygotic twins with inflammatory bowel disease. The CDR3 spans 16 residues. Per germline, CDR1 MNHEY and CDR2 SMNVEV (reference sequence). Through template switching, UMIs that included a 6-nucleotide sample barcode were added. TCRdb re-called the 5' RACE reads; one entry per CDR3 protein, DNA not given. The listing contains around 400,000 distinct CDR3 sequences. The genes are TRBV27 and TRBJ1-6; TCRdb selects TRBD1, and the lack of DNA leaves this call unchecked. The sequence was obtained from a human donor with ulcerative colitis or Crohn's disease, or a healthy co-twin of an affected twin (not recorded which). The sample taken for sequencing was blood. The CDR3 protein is CASSLSGRGTDSPLHF.